This entry is about one T cell receptor beta chain. Its antigen is currently unknown. This sample is part of a study of blood T cells in healthy people across ages. General study findings and limits: Diversity was higher, and naive CD4+ cells more numerous, in long-lived donors than in aged donors. Investigators viewed diversity estimates from one million T cells as underestimates, the study reported.

The CDR3 runs to 15 residues. The germline V and J ends were trimmed by 1 base and 0 bases, with 9 bases remaining between them. Germline CDR1 reads SNHLY; CDR2 reads FYNNEI. A sample-barcoded 5' primer and a J-beta primer mix were used in a second PCR of roughly 6 to 11 cycles. Via MiXCR, TCRdb re-called the 5' RACE reads, giving one row per CDR3 protein. The repertoire holds about 800,000 distinct CDR3 sequences, with roughly 64% as singletons. Sequencing used blood. The clonotype originates from a man aged 25 to 45 in good health. The V and J genes are TRBV2 and TRBJ1-2; no definite D call. CDR3 DNA sequence: TGTGCCAGCAGTGAAGGGAGAAACCCTAACTATGGCTACACCTTC. Amino acid sequence: CASSEGRNPNYGYTF.